This passage covers 16 T cell receptor beta chains from one sample sequenced in a study of blood T cells in healthy people across ages. It was with a sample-barcoded 5' primer and a J-beta primer mix that a second PCR of roughly 7 to 12 cycles was run. One entry per CDR3 protein results from TCRdb running MiXCR on the 5' RACE reads. The sample contains fewer than 600,000 distinct CDR3 sequences, about 27% of which appear only once. The same specimen was also included in a second study, on T cells of mothers and their children.

The sequenced sample was blood. The receptors were gathered from a boy younger than 10 in good health.

The rearrangement links TRBV9 to TRBJ2-7; TRBD1 matches 10 bases. Trimming at V came to 4 bases and at J to 6 bases, leaving 22 bases not matched to a gene. CDR3 size: 19 residues. Germline assignment: CDR1 SGDLS and CDR2 YYNGEE. CDR3 in amino acids: CASSPRGVKWGQGLGEQYF. CDR3 nucleotides: TGTGCCAGCAGCCCCCGAGGGGTGAAATGGGGACAGGGGCTTGGCGAGCAGTACTTC.

The chain couples TRBV3-1 to TRBJ1-6; D is perhaps TRBD1 (6 bases). The CDR3 spans 16 residues. The germline CDR1 and CDR2 sequences are LGHDT and YNNKEL (reference sequence). Trimming took 5 bases from V and 9 from J, leaving 20 bases between them. CDR3 DNA sequence: TGTGCCAGCAGCGGGGGCACCCGGCCGACGATTTCACCCCTCCACTTT. It translates to CASSGGTRPTISPLHF.

V gene TRBV7-6 combines with J gene TRBJ2-5; weak D call: TRBD2 (5 bases). Matching the DNA end better, TRBJ2-7 makes the J call doubtful. CDR3 size: 13 residues. Germline CDR1 and CDR2: SGHVS and FNYEAQ. The CDR3 spells CASSSQDFYEQYF. The DNA of the CDR3 is TGTGCCAGCAGCTCCCAGGACTTCTACGAGCAGTACTTC.

Only a few counts were recorded for this clonotype. The chain employs TRBV7-2 and TRBJ2-1, with 11 positions matching TRBD2. V gave up 5 bases and J gave up 10 bases; unmatched junction bases: 13. In germline, CDR1 is SGHTA, CDR2 FQGNSA. This CDR3 region has 16 residues. CDR3: CASSIKLAGDKREQFF. For the CDR3, the DNA is TGTGCCAGCAGCATCAAACTAGCGGGAGATAAGCGAGAGCAGTTCTTC.

The chain links TRBV7-9 to TRBJ1-5; D is uncertain. The CDR3 consists of 15 residues. Trimming stripped 5 bases from V and 3 bases from J, with 14 bases between. The germline CDR1 and CDR2 sequences are SEHNR and FQNEAQ (reference sequence). CDR3 loop: CASSLDGRDNQPQHF. The CDR3 bases are TGTGCCAGCAGCCTAGACGGACGGGACAATCAGCCCCAGCATTTT.

This clonotype occurred a few times. CDR3 coding DNA: TGTGCCACCAGGGCAGGGGACCGTAGCAATCAGCCCCAGCATTTT. It yields the protein CATRAGDRSNQPQHF. V usage is TRBV15 and J usage is TRBJ1-5, with D maybe TRBD1 (6 bases). Germline V gives CDR1 LNHNV, CDR2 YYDKDF (reference sequence). The V and J ends lost 6 bases and 0 bases respectively, with 12 bases between them. This CDR3 is built from 15 residues.

The chain is built from TRBV5-1 and TRBJ2-7, with D hard to call. The CDR3 covers 14 residues. V was clipped by 0 bases and J by 5 bases, with 12 bases between them. From germline, CDR1 is SGHRS and CDR2 YFSETQ. The CDR3 loop is CASSLDGWGDEQYF. CDR3 nucleotides: TGCGCCAGCAGCTTGGACGGATGGGGTGACGAGCAGTACTTC.

The V gene is TRBV7-3, the J gene TRBJ2-7; D is ambiguous. The length of the CDR3 is 14 residues. Trimming took off 3 bases at V and 1 base at J, with 10 bases between the two ends. Germline CDR1 and CDR2: SGHTA and FQGTGA. CDR3 DNA sequence: TGTGCCAGCAGCTTCCGACCCTTATCCTACGAGCAGTACTTC. Amino acids: CASSFRPLSYEQYF.

CDR3 loop: CASSLGHVSSADTQYF. The CDR3 DNA sequence: TGTGCCAGCAGCTTAGGCCACGTGTCTAGCGCAGATACGCAGTATTTT. This rearrangement joins TRBV11-1 to TRBJ2-3, with D perhaps TRBD2 (6 bases). The CDR3 runs to 16 residues. Per germline, CDR1 SGHAT and CDR2 FQDESV (reference sequence). Trimming took off 1 base at V and 4 bases at J, with 15 bases between the two ends.

The rearrangement uses TRBV3-1 and TRBJ2-7, with TRBD2 identical over 7 bases. Germline V gene lookup returns CDR1 LGHDT and CDR2 YNNKEL (reference sequence). V trimming: 3 bases; J trimming: 6 bases; junction bases outside the gene matches: 8. CDR3 size: 14 residues. The CDR3 bases are TGTGCCAGCAGCCAGCGGGAGCTATCGGGCGAGCAGTACTTC. Translated: CASSQRELSGEQYF.

This clonotype appeared a single time. This sequence joins TRBV30 and TRBJ1-1, with a tentative D call TRBD1 (5 bases). There are 14 residues in the CDR3. V lost 5 bases to trimming and J lost 5 bases, with 18 bases between them. Germline assignment: CDR1 GTSNPN and CDR2 SVGIG (reference sequence). The CDR3 sequence is CAWSSGGVITEAFF. In DNA form, the CDR3 reads TGTGCCTGGTCCTCGGGGGGGGTTATTACTGAAGCTTTCTTT.

There are a few counts of this clonotype. This chain uses TRBV6-6 with TRBJ1-1; D possibly corresponds to TRBD1 (6 bases). Trimming stripped 2 bases from V and 5 bases from J, with 9 bases between. The CDR3 has 13 residues. CDR1 and CDR2 (germline): MNHNY, SVGAGI (reference sequence). The CDR3 loop reads CASSYGRGTEAFF. As DNA, the CDR3 is TGTGCCAGCAGTTACGGGAGGGGGACTGAAGCTTTCTTT.

The CDR3 DNA reads as TGTGCCAGCGGACCGAGTCCCTACAATGAGCAGTTCTTC. It yields the protein CASGPSPYNEQFF. The genes are TRBV6-5 and TRBJ2-1; no firm D call. From germline, CDR1 is MNHEY and CDR2 SVGAGI. The CDR3 spans 13 residues. Trimming pared 8 bases from V and 2 bases from J, leaving 10 bases between.

This clonotype has more than one count but fewer than ten. The gene calls are TRBV5-5 and TRBJ1-3, with TRBD1 as a possible D gene (6 bases). Germline lookup yields CDR1 SGHKS and CDR2 YYEKEE (reference sequence). This CDR3 spans 15 amino acids. Trimming pared 4 bases from V and 8 bases from J, leaving 19 bases between. The CDR3 spells CASSEGQPLGDTIYF. CDR3 bases: TGTGCCAGCAGCGAGGGACAACCCCTTGGGGACACCATATATTTT.

This chain links TRBV11-2 with TRBJ1-6; no clear D gene. With 0 bases removed from V and 7 bases from J, the gap between germline ends came to 10 bases. Per germline, CDR1 SGHAT and CDR2 FQNNGV. The CDR3 runs to 15 residues. CDR3 region: CASSLETWSNSPLHF. As DNA, the CDR3 is TGTGCCAGCAGCTTAGAGACATGGAGCAATTCACCCCTCCACTTT. Full variable domain (remainder filled in from reference TRBV11-2 and TRBJ1-6): EAGVAQSPRYKIIEKRQSVAFWCNPISGHATLYWYQQILGQGPKLLIQFQNNGVVDDSQLPKDRFSAERLKGVDSTLKIQPAKLEDSAVYLCASSLETWSNSPLHFGNGTRLTVT.

This clonotype came up a few times. The rearrangement links TRBV6-2 or TRBV6-3 to TRBJ2-1, with 10 bases that match TRBD1. CDR3 length: 15 amino acids. Germline V gives CDR1 MNHEY, CDR2 SVGEGT. V was pared by 5 bases and J by 4 bases, with 5 bases of the junction left unmatched. This chain's CDR3 is CASSDPGQGYNEQFF. DNA for the CDR3: TGTGCCAGCAGTGACCCGGGACAGGGGTACAATGAGCAGTTCTTC.